This is a list of T cell receptor beta chains from one sample in a study of T cell changes during pregnancy in multiple sclerosis. TCRdb keeps only in-frame clones here, not all; method: immunoSEQ multiplex PCR. The sample yields about 70,000 clones, just over 90% seen once. Specimen: peripheral blood, collected after pregnancy. The receptors originated from a female donor with multiple sclerosis, enrolled in a pregnancy study. The CDR3 runs from the conserved cysteine through the conserved F or W. Fields, in order: J gene, D gene, CDR3 length, V gene, clone size, CDR3 DNA, CDR3 protein. A D gene is named only where the DNA matches it firmly. The listing skips clone size in some rows; elsewhere it reads once, few, many or a size class.

TRBJ1-2 - 12 TRBV27 - TGTGCCAGCAGTCCCGACAGAAGTGGCTACACCTTC CASSPDRSGYTF
TRBJ2-5 TRBD2 15 TRBV4-1 - TGCGCCAGCAGCGATTTCGGGACTAGTGGGGAGACCCAGTACTTC CASSDFGTSGETQYF
TRBJ1-1 TRBD1 15 TRBV7-9 - TGTGCCAGCAGCTGGACCGGGACAGGGGGAACTGAAGCTTTCTTT CASSWTGTGGTEAFF
TRBJ2-3 TRBD2 16 TRBV5-1 - TGCGCCAGCAGCTCGGGGACTAGGATTAGCACAGATACGCAGTATTTT CASSSGTRISTDTQYF
TRBJ2-7 - 17 TRBV2 - TGTGCCAGCAGGGACCCCACCCGGAGGGACCTCACCTACGAGCAGTACTTC CASRDPTRRDLTYEQYF
TRBJ2-7 TRBD1 15 TRBV19 - TGTGCCAGTAGTATACTCGGGACAGAGGGCTACGAGCAGTACTTC CASSILGTEGYEQYF
TRBJ1-2 - 14 TRBV6-1 - TGTGCCAGCCTCTCTGTGTCCTTCGGCTATGGCTACACCTTC CASLSVSFGYGYTF
TRBJ1-5 TRBD1 13 TRBV10-3 - TGTGCCATCAGCCGGGACAGGGAACAGCCCCAGCATTTT CAISRDREQPQHF
TRBJ2-1 - 15 TRBV7-3 - TGTGCCAGCAGCCTAAATACATTTAGGGGCGAGGAGCAGTTCTTC CASSLNTFRGEEQFF
TRBJ1-1 - 12 TRBV30 - TGTGCCTGGACAGGAGGGTTCACTGAAGCTTTCTTT CAWTGGFTEAFF
TRBJ2-7 - 14 TRBV5-1 - TGCGCCAGCAGCTTGACGCAGCGGAGCTACGAGCAGTACTTC CASSLTQRSYEQYF
TRBJ1-3 TRBD1 13 TRBV6-1 - TGTGCCAGCAAGGGGGACAGGGCCTACACCATATATTTT CASKGDRAYTIYF
TRBJ2-2 - 14 TRBV28 - TGTGCCAGCAGTTTACGGGGTGGCACCGGGGAGCTGTTTTTT CASSLRGGTGELFF
TRBJ2-7 TRBD1 14 TRBV2 - TGTGCCAGCAGTAAGGACAGGGGTGCCTACGAGCAGTACTTC CASSKDRGAYEQYF
TRBJ1-4 TRBD1 15 TRBV9 - TGTGCCAGCAGCCAACGACAGGGCGGTAATGAAAAACTGTTTTTT CASSQRQGGNEKLFF
TRBJ1-1 - 15 TRBV4-1 once TGCGCCAGCAGCCATCAGGGAGGACGGAACACTGAAGCTTTCTTT CASSHQGGRNTEAFF
TRBJ1-5 - 13 TRBV23-1 - TGCGCCAGCAGTCAATTTTGCGCTCGGGCCCAGCATTTT CASSQFCARAQHF
TRBJ1-4 TRBD1 15 TRBV28 - TGTGCCAGCAGTCCATCGGGACAGGGGAGTGAAAAACTGTTTTTT CASSPSGQGSEKLFF
TRBJ1-1 TRBD1 16 TRBV5-1 once TGCGCCAGCAGCTGGACCAGGGGGGTGGGGAACACTGAAGCTTTCTTT CASSWTRGVGNTEAFF
TRBJ2-7 - 15 TRBV4-1 - TGCGCCAGCAGCCAGGGGGAGGCGGGGACCTACGAGCAGTACTTC CASSQGEAGTYEQYF
TRBJ1-2 TRBD1 15 TRBV11-2 - TGTGCCAGCAGCGAGAACAGGGGGCAAGTCTATGGCTACACCTTC CASSENRGQVYGYTF
TRBJ2-1 TRBD2 16 TRBV7-9 once TGTGCCAGCAGCTTAGTTTTGGCGGGAGATCGGAATGAGCAGTTCTTC CASSLVLAGDRNEQFF
TRBJ1-6 - 13 TRBV6-4 few TGTGCCAGCAGTGACTCGACAAATTCACCCCTCCACTTT CASSDSTNSPLHF
TRBJ2-7 - 14 TRBV5-1 - TGCGCCAGCAGCTCTGAGGGATATAGCTACGAGCAGTACTTC CASSSEGYSYEQYF
TRBJ1-2 - 15 TRBV25-1 - TGTGCCAGCAGTGACGACAGGCTGGAGAACTATGGCTACACCTTC CASSDDRLENYGYTF
TRBJ2-7 - 14 TRBV16 - TGTGCCAGCAGCCAAGGTAGCGAGCTCTACGAGCAGTACTTC CASSQGSELYEQYF
TRBJ2-2 TRBD2 15 TRBV28 - TGTGCCAGCAGGACTAGCGGGAGGTATATCGGGGAGCTGTTTTTT CASRTSGRYIGELFF
TRBJ1-5 TRBD1 15 TRBV28 - TGTGCCAGCAGCCTGGGACAGGGGAACAATCAGCCCCAGCATTTT CASSLGQGNNQPQHF
TRBJ2-1 TRBD2 13 TRBV5-4 - TGTGCCAGCAGCTTGGAACTAGCGGGGACGGGGTTCTTC CASSLELAGTGFF
TRBJ2-7 - 13 TRBV18 - TGTGCCAGCTCAGCGGACACCCTCCGGGAGCAGTACTTC CASSADTLREQYF
TRBJ1-5 TRBD1 16 TRBV7-2 - TGTGCCAGCAGCTTACTGGACAGGGCAAGGGTGCAGCCCCAGCATTTT CASSLLDRARVQPQHF
TRBJ2-5 TRBD2 15 TRBV5-5 - TGTGCCAGCAGCTTGGAGGCGGGAGGGAGGGAGACCCAGTACTTC CASSLEAGGRETQYF
TRBJ2-2 TRBD1 16 TRBV4-2 - TGTGCCAGCAGCCAAGGGACAGGGAAAAACACCGGGGAGCTGTTTTTT CASSQGTGKNTGELFF
TRBJ1-2 TRBD1 14 TRBV4-3 - TGCGCCAGCAGCCAAGATATCCCACAGGGGGCGTTCACCTTC CASSQDIPQGAFTF
TRBJ2-5 - 16 TRBV14 - TGTGCCAGCAGCCAGGGCCTACGGGACTACCAAGAGACCCAGTACTTC CASSQGLRDYQETQYF
TRBJ2-7 TRBD1 14 TRBV19 - TGTGCCAGTAGGGACGGACAGGGGGGGTACGAGCAGTACTTC CASRDGQGGYEQYF
TRBJ1-1 TRBD1 16 TRBV7-9 - TGTGCCAGCAGCTTCGGGACAGGGGACATGAACACTGAAGCTTTCTTT CASSFGTGDMNTEAFF
TRBJ2-1 TRBD2 15 TRBV2 - TGTGCCAGCTGTGGAGCGGGACTAGCAGCTAATGAGCAGTTCTTC CASCGAGLAANEQFF
TRBJ2-7 TRBD1 13 TRBV7-9 once TGTGCCAGCAGCTCGCCCCAGGGGGATGAGCAGTACTTC CASSSPQGDEQYF
TRBJ2-5 TRBD2 16 TRBV5-4 - TGTGCCAGCAGCCGTCCGGGACTAGCGGGAGAAGAGACCCAGTACTTC CASSRPGLAGEETQYF
TRBJ2-7 TRBD1 14 TRBV10-3 - TGTGCCATCAGTGGAGCAGGGGGTTCCTACGAGCAGTACTTC CAISGAGGSYEQYF
TRBJ2-1 - 15 TRBV6-5 - TGTGCCAGCAGTTACTCGCAGGGGTGGACGGCCAAGCAGTTCTTC CASSYSQGWTAKQFF
TRBJ2-7 - 17 TRBV5-4 - TGTGCCAGCAGCCCGCACCCTTGGGGACTCAGACCGTGGGAGCAGTACTTC CASSPHPWGLRPWEQYF
TRBJ2-3 - 17 TRBV7-3 - TGTGCCAGCAGCCCTCGTCATGGGGGCCCTAGCACAGATACGCAGTATTTT CASSPRHGGPSTDTQYF
TRBJ1-2 TRBD1 15 TRBV27 - TGTGCCAGCAGTTTAGGCGGGACAGGGGACTATGGCTACACCTTC CASSLGGTGDYGYTF
TRBJ2-7 TRBD1 14 TRBV5-1 - TGCGCCAGCAGCTTGAACAGGGGGTACTACGAGCAGTACTTC CASSLNRGYYEQYF
TRBJ2-5 - 14 TRBV6-6 - TGTGCCTCAGAAGTCTCACTAGTCCAAGAGACCCAGTACTTC CASEVSLVQETQYF
TRBJ2-3 TRBD2 13 TRBV6-5 - TGTGCCGTGCGGGAGGATGGCACAGATACGCAGTATTTT CAVREDGTDTQYF
TRBJ2-7 - 12 TRBV29-1 - TGCAGCGTTGAAGCACGAGGACAAAGGCAGTACTTC CSVEARGQRQYF